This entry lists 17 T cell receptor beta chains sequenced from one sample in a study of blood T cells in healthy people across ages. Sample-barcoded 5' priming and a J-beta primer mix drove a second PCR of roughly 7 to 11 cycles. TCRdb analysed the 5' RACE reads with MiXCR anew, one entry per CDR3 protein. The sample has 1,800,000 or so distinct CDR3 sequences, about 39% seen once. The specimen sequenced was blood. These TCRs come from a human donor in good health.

The CDR3 sequence is CASSIQVTDLYYSGNTIYF. DNA of the CDR3: TGTGCCAGCAGCATACAGGTCACTGACTTATACTACTCTGGAAACACCATATATTTT. V and J are TRBV5-6 and TRBJ1-3; D is possibly TRBD1 (5 bases). The V and J ends lost 4 bases and 0 bases respectively, with 23 bases between them. Germline assignment: CDR1 SGHDT and CDR2 YYEEEE. The CDR3 sequence is 19 residues long. Full variable domain (rest looked up from reference TRBV5-6 and TRBJ1-3): DAGVTQSPTHLIKTRGQQVTLRCSPKSGHDTVSWYQQALGQGPQFIFQYYEEEERQRGNFPDRFSGHQFPNYSSELNVNALLLGDSALYLCASSIQVTDLYYSGNTIYFGEGSWLTVV.

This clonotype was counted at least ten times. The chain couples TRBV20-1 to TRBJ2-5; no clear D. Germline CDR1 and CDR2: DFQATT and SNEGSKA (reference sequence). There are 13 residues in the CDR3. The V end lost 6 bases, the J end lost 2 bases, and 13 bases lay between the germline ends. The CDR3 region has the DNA TGCAGTGCCACCATTTCAGTACAAGAGACCCAGTACTTC. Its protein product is CSATISVQETQYF.

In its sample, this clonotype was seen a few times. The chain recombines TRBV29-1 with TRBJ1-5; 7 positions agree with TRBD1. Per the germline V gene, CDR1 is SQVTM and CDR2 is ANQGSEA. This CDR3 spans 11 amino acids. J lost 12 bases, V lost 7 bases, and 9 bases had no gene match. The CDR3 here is CSATDRSVQHF. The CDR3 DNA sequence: TGCAGCGCCACGGACAGGTCCGTCCAGCATTTT.

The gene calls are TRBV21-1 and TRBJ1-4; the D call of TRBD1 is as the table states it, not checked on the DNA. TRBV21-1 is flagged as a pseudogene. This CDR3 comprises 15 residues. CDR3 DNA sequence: TGTGCCAGCAGCTTACCGGGACAGCCTAATGAAAAACTGTTTTTT. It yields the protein CASSLPGQPNEKLFF.

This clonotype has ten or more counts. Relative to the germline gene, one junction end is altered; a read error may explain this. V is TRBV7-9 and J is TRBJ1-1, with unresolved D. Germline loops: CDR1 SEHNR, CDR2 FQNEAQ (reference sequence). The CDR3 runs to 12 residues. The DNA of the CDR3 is TGTGCCAGCAGTTTAGGGTACACTGAAGCTTTCTTT. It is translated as CASSLGYTEAFF.

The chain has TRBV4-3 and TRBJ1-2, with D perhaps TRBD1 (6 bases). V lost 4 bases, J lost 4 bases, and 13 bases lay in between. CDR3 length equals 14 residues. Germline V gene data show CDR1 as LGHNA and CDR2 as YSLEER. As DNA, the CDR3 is TGCGCCAGCAGCCCTACAGACAGGCCCTATGGCTACACCTTC. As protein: CASSPTDRPYGYTF.

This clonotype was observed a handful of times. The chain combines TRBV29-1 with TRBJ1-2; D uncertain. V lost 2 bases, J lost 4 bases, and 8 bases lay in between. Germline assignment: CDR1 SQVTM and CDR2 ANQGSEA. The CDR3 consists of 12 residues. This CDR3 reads CSVESHRYGYTF. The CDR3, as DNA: TGCAGCGTTGAAAGCCACCGCTATGGCTACACCTTC.

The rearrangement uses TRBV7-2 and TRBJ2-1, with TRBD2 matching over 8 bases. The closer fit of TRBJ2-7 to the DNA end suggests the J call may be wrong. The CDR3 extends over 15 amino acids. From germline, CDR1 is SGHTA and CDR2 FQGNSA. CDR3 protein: CASSGGVAGSYEQYF. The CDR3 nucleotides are TGTGCCAGCAGCGGGGGGGTAGCGGGGTCCTACGAGCAGTACTTC.

The CDR3 protein is CASQTGGGRYEQYF. CDR3 sequence (DNA): TGTGCCAGCCAGACAGGGGGCGGCAGGTACGAGCAGTACTTC. V usage is TRBV28 and J usage is TRBJ2-7; 10 bases agree with TRBD1. CDR3 length: 14 residues. Germline lookup yields CDR1 MDHEN and CDR2 SYDVKM. V was clipped by 8 bases and J by 4 bases; unmatched bases: 8.

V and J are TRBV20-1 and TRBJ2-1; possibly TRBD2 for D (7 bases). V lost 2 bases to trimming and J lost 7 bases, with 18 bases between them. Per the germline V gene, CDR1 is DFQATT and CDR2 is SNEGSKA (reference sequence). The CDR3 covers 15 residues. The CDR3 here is CSARSSGGGENEQFF. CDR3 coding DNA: TGCAGTGCTAGAAGCTCGGGGGGCGGGGAGAATGAGCAGTTCTTC.

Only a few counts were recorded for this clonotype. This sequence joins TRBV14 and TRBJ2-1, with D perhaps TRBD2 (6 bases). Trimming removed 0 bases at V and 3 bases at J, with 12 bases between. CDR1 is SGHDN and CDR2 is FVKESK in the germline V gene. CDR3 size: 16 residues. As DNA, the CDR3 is TGTGCCAGCAGCCAAGAGGGAGGCTGGTTCTACAATGAGCAGTTCTTC. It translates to CASSQEGGWFYNEQFF.

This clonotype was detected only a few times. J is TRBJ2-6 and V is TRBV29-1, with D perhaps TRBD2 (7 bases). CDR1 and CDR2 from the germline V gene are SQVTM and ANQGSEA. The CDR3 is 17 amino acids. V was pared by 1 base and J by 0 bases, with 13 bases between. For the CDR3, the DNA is TGCAGCGTTGAAGGCGGGGGCGAACCCTCTGGGGCCAACGTCCTGACTTTC. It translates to CSVEGGGEPSGANVLTF.

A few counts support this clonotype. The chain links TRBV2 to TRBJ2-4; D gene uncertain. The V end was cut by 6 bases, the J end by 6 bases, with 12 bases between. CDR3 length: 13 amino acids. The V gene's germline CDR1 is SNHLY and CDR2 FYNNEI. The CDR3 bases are TGTGCCAGCAGATTCAGACCCGGAAACATTCAGTACTTC. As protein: CASRFRPGNIQYF.

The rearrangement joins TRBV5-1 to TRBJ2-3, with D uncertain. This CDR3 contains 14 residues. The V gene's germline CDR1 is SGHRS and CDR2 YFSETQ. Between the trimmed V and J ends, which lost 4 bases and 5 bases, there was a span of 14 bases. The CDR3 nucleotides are TGCGCCAGCAGCCTGGGCCGTAGTCAAGATACGCAGTATTTT. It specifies CASSLGRSQDTQYF.

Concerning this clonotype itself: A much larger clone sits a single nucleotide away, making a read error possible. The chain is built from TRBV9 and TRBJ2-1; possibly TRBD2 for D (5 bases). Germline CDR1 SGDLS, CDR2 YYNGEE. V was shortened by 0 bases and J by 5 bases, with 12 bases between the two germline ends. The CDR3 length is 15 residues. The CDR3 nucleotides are TGTGCCAGCAGCGTAGATGGACTGTCCGACAATGAGCAGTTCTTC. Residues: CASSVDGLSDNEQFF.

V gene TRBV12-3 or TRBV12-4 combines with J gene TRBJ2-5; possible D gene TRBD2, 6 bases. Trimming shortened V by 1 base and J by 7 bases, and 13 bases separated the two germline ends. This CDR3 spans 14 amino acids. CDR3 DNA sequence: TGTGCCAGCAGTTTAGGACTAGAAGGCGCGACCCAGTACTTC. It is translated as CASSLGLEGATQYF.

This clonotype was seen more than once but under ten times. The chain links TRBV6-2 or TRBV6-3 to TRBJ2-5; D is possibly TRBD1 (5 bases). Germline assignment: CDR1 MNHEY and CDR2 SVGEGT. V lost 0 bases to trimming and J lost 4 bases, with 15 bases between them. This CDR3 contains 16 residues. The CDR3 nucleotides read TGTGCCAGCAGTTACTCCTCAGGGAACCTGGGAGAGACCCAGTACTTC. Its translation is CASSYSSGNLGETQYF.